The clone carrying this T cell receptor beta chain appeared once. Its antigen is unidentified. TCRdb's table, derived via immunoSEQ multiplex PCR, lists solely in-frame clones and lacks some. Seen here are tens of thousands of clones, about 80% observed once, and the top ten hold 19%. The data were obtained in a study of PD-1 blockade in classical Hodgkin lymphoma. About the research overall: Nivolumab was given intravenously to patients at 3 mg/kg every 2 weeks. Study conclusions and caveats: Newly diagnosed patients and complete responders had comparable diversity at baseline.

Germline CDR1 LNHDA, CDR2 SQIVND (reference sequence). This CDR3 is built from 16 residues. The junction had 5 bases not matched to a gene; V was cut back by 5 bases and J by 6 bases. The time point denotes: cycle 4 day 1 (C4D1), after 5 to 7 weeks of nivolumab. Each of the patients experienced relapse following autologous stem cell transplantation, and their brentuximab vedotin exposure differed. The origin of this receptor is a human donor with classical Hodgkin lymphoma. The source was peripheral blood mononuclear cells (PBMCs), collected before the fourth cycle of nivolumab. The chain employs TRBV19 and TRBJ2-2; TRBD2 matches at 14 bases. The chain's CDR3 is CASSPRLAGGPGELFF. Written as DNA, the CDR3 is TGTGCCAGTAGTCCCCGACTAGCGGGGGGGCCCGGGGAGCTGTTTTTT.